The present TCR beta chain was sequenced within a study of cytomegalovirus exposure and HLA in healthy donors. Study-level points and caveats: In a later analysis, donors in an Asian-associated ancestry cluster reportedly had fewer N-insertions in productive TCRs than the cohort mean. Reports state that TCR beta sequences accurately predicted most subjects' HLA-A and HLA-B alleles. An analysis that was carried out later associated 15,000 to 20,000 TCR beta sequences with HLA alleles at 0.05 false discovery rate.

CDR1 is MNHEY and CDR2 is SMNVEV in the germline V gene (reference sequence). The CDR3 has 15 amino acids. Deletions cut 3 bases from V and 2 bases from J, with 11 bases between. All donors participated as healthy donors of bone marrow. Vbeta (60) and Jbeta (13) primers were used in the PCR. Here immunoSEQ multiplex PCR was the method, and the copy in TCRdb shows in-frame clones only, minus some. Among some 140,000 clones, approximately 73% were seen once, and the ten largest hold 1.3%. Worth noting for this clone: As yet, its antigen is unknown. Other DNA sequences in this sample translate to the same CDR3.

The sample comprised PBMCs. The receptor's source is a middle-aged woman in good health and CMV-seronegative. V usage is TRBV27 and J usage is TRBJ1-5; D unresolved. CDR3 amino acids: CASSLGGSGNQPQHF. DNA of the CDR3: TGTGCCAGCAGTTTGGGCGGGTCGGGCAATCAGCCCCAGCATTTT.